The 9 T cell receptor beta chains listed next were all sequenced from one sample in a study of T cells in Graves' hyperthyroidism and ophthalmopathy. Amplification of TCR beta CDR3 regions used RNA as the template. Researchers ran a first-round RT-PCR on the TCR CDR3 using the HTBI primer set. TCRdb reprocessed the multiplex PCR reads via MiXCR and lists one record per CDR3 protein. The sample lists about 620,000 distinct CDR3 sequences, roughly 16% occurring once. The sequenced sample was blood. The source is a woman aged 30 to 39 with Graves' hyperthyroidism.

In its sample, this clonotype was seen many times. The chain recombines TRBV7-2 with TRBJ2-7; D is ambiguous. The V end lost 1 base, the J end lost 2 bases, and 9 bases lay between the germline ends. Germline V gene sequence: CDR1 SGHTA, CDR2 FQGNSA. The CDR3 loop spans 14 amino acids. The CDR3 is CASSLDGYAYEQYF. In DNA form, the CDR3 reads TGTGCCAGCAGCTTAGACGGGTACGCCTACGAGCAGTACTTC.

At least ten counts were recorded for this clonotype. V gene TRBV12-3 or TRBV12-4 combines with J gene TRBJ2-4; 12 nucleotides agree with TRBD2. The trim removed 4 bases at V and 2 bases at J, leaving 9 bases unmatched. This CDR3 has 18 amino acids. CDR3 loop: CASSSLRLAGASKNIQYF. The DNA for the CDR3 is TGTGCCAGCAGTTCTCTCCGACTAGCGGGAGCGTCCAAAAACATTCAGTACTTC.

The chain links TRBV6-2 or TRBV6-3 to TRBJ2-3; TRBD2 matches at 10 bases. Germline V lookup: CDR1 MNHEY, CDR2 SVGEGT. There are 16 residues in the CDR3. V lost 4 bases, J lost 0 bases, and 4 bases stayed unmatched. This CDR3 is CASSWQREGSTDTQYF. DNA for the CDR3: TGTGCCAGCAGTTGGCAGCGGGAGGGTAGCACAGATACGCAGTATTTT.

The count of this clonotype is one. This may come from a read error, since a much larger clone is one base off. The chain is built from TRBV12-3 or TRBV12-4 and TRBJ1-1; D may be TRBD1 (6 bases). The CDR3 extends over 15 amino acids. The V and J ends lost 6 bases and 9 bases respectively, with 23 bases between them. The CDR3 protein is CASSLKGGRSPKAFF. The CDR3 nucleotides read TGTGCCAGCAGCTTAAAGGGGGGGCGGTCGCCGAAAGCTTTCTTT.

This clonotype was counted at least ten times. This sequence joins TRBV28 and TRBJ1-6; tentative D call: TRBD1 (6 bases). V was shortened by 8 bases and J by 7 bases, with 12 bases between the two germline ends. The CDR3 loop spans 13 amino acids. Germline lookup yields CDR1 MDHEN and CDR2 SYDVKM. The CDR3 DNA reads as TGTGCCAGCCGGGGGGCCGAAAATTCACCCCTCCACTTT. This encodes CASRGAENSPLHF.

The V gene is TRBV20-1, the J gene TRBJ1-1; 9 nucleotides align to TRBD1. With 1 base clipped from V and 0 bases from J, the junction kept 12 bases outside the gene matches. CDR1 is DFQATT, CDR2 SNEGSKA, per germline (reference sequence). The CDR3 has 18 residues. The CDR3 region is CSARVRGQGGGMNTEAFF. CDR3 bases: TGCAGTGCTAGAGTCCGGGGACAGGGAGGCGGTATGAACACTGAAGCTTTCTTT.

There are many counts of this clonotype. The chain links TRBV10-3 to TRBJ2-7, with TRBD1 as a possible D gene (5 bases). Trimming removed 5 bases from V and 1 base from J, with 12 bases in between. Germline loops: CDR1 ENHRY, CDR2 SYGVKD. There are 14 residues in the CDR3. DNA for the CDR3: TGTGCCATCAGTCGGACATCGGATTCCTACGAGCAGTACTTC. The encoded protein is CAISRTSDSYEQYF.

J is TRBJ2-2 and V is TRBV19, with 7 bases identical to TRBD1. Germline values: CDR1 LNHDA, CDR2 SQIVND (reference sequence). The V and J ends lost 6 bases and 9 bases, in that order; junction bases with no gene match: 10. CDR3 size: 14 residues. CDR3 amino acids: CASRAGGTHRELFF. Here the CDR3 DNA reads TGTGCCAGTAGGGCAGGGGGTACGCACCGGGAGCTGTTTTTT.

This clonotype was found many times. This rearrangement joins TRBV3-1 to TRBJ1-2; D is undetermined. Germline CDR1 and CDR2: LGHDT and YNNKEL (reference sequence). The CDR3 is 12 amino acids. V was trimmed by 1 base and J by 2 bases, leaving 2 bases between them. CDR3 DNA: TGTGCCAGCAGCCAAGTAAACTATGGCTACACCTTC. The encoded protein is CASSQVNYGYTF. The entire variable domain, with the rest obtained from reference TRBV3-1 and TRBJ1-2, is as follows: DTAVSQTPKYLVTQMGNDKSIKCEQNLGHDTMYWYKQDSKKFLKIMFSYNNKELIINETVPNRFSPKSPDKAHLNLHINSLELGDSAVYFCASSQVNYGYTFGSGTRLTVV.